One T cell receptor (beta chain) is described in this entry. This specimen belongs to a study of graft-versus-host responses after intestinal transplantation. Study at large: Induction using anti-thymocyte globulin, followed by tacrolimus and steroids for approximately three years, was given to all recipients.

Only in-frame clones appear in the TCRdb table, and some are missing; sequencing was by immunoSEQ multiplex PCR. The table lists about 20,000 clones, about 89% of them singletons, with over 8% in the top ten. Germline V gene lookup returns CDR1 MGHRA and CDR2 YSYEKL. V shed 1 base and J shed 8 bases, with 14 bases lying between them. The CDR3 is made up of 15 amino acids. The clonotype originates from a human patient who received an intestinal transplant, so some T cells may come from the graft donor. The V call is TRBV4-1, the J call TRBJ1-4; D possibly corresponds to TRBD1 (5 bases). Material: PBMCs, obtained about 240 days after intestinal transplant. The CDR3, as DNA: TGCGCCAGCAGCCAAGTGCAGGGAACCAAAGAAAAACTGTTTTTT. This sequence encodes CASSQVQGTKEKLFF.